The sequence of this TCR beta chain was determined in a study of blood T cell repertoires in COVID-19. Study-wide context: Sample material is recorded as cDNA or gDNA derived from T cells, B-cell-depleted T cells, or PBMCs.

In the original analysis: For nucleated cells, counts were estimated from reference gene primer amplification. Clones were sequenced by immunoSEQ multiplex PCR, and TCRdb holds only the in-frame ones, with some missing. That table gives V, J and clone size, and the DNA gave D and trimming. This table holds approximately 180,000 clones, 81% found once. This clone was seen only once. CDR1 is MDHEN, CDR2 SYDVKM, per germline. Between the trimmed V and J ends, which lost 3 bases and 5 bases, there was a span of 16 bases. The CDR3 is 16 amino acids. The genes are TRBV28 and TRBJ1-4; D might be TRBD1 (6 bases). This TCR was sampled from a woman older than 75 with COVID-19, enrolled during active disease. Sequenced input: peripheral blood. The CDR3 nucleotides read TGTGCCAGCAGTTTCCCCCGAGGGGGGGTAAATGAAAAACTGTTTTTT. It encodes CASSFPRGGVNEKLFF.